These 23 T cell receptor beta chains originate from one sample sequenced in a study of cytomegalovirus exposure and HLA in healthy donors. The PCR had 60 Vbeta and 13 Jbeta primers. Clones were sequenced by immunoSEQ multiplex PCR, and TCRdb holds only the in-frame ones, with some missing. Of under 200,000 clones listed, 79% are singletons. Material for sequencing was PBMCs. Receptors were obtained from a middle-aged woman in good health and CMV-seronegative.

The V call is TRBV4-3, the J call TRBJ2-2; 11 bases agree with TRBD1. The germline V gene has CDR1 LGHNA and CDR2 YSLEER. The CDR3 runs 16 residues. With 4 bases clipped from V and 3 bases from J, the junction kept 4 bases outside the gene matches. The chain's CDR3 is CASSLDRGLDTGELFF. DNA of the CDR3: TGCGCCAGCAGCCTGGACAGGGGGCTGGACACCGGGGAGCTGTTTTTT.

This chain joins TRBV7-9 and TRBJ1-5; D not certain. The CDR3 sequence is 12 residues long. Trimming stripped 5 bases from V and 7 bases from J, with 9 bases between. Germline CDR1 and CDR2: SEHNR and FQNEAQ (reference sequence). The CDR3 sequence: CASSDGEQPQHF. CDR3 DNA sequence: TGTGCCAGCAGCGACGGGGAACAGCCCCAGCATTTT. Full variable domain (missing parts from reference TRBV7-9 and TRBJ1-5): DTGVSQNPRHKITKRGQNVTFRCDPISEHNRLYWYRQTLGQGPEFLTYFQNEAQLEKSRLLSDRFSAERPKGSFSTLEIQRTEQGDSAMYLCASSDGEQPQHFGDGTRLSIL.

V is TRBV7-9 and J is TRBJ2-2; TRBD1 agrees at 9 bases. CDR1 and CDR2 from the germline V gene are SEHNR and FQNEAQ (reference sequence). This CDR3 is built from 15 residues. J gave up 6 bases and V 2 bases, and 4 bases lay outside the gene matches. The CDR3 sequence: CASSLRTGVAGELFF. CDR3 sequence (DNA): TGTGCCAGCAGCTTACGGACAGGGGTTGCCGGGGAGCTGTTTTTT.

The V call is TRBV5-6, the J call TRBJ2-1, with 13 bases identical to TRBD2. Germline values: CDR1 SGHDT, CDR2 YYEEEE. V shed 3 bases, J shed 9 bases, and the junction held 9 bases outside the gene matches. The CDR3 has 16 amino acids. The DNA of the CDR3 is TGTGCCAGCAGCTACCCCCCTACTAGCGGGAGGGGTGAGCAGTTCTTC. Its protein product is CASSYPPTSGRGEQFF.

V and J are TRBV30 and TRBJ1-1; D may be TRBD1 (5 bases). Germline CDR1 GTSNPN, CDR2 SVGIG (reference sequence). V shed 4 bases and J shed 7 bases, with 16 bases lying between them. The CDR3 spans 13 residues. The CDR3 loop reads CAWTGGGAGEAFF. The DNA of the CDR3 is TGTGCCTGGACTGGCGGAGGGGCGGGTGAAGCTTTCTTT.

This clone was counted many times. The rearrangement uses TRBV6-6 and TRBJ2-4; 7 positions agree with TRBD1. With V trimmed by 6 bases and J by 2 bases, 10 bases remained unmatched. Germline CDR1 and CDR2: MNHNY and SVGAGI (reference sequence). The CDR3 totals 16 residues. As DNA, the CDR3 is TGTGCCAGCAGAGGGGGCGGGCCCGCCCCCAAAAACATTCAGTACTTC. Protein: CASRGGGPAPKNIQYF.

The chain's CDR3 is CASSPGTGVSGNTIYF. The CDR3 nucleotides read TGTGCCAGCAGCCCAGGGACAGGAGTCTCTGGAAACACCATATATTTT. This chain connects TRBV9 to TRBJ1-3; 8 bases are a match to TRBD1. Trimming took 4 bases from V and 0 from J; bases not matched to a gene: 6. Germline CDR1 reads SGDLS; CDR2 reads YYNGEE. The CDR3 is 16 amino acids. Variable domain in full (rest from reference TRBV9 and TRBJ1-3): DSGVTQTPKHLITATGQRVTLRCSPRSGDLSVYWYQQSLDQGLQFLIQYYNGEERAKGNILERFSAQQFPDLHSELNLSSLELGDSALYFCASSPGTGVSGNTIYFGEGSWLTVV.

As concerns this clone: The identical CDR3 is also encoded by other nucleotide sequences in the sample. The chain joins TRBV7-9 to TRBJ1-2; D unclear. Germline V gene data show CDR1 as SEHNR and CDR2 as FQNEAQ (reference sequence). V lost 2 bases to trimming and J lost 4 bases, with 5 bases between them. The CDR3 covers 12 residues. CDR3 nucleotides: TGTGCCAGCAGCTTAACCAGCTATGGCTACACCTTC. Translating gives CASSLTSYGYTF.

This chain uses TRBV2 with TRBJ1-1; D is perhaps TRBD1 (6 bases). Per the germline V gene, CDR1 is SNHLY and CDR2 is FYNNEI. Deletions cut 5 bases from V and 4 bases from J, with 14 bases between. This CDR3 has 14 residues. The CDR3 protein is CASSPGEALTEAFF. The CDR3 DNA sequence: TGTGCCAGCAGTCCAGGGGAAGCCCTCACTGAAGCTTTCTTT.

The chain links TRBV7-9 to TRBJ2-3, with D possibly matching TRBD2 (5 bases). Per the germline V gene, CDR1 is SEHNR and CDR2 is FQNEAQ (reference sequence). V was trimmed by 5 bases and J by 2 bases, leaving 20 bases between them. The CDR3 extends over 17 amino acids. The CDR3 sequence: CASSHGGLGLFTDTQYF. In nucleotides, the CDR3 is TGTGCCAGCAGCCACGGCGGGCTAGGCCTTTTCACAGATACGCAGTATTTT.

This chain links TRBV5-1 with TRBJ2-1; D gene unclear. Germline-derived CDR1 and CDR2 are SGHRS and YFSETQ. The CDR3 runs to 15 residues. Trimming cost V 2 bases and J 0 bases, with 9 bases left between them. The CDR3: CASSLKLSSYNEQFF. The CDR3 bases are TGCGCCAGCAGCTTAAAGCTGAGCTCCTACAATGAGCAGTTCTTC.

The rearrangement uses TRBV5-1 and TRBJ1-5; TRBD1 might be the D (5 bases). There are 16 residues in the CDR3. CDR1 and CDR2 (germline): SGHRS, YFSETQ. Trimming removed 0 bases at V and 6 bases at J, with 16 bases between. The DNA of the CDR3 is TGCGCCAGCAGCTTGGCGGGGCCAGGGAGGGGTCAGCCCCAGCATTTT. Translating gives CASSLAGPGRGQPQHF. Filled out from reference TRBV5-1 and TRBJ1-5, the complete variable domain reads KAGVTQTPRYLIKTRGQQVTLSCSPISGHRSVSWYQQTPGQGLQFLFEYFSETQRNKGNFPGRFSGRQFSNSRSEMNVSTLELGDSALYLCASSLAGPGRGQPQHFGDGTRLSIL.

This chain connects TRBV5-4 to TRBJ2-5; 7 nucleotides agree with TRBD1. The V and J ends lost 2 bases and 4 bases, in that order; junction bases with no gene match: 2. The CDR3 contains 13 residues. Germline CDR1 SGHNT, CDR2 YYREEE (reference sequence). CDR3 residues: CASSFDRVETQYF. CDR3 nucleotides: TGTGCCAGCAGCTTTGACAGGGTAGAGACCCAGTACTTC.

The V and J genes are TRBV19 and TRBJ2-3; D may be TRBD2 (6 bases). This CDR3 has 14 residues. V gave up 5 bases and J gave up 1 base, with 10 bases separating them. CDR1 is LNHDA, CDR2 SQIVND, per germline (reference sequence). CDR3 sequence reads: CASSGASGTDTQYF. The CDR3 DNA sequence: TGTGCCAGTAGTGGGGCTAGCGGCACAGATACGCAGTATTTT. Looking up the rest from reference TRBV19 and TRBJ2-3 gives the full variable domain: DGGITQSPKYLFRKEGQNVTLSCEQNLNHDAMYWYRQDPGQGLRLIYYSQIVNDFQKGDIAEGYSVSREKKESFPLTVTSAQKNPTAFYLCASSGASGTDTQYFGPGTRLTVL.

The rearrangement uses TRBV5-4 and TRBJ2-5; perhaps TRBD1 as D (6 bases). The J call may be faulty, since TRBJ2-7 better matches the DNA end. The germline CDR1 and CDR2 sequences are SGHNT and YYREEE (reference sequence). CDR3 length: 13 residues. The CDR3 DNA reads TGTGCCAGCAGCTTGGTGGGGGCGGACGAGCAGTACTTC. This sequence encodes CASSLVGADEQYF.

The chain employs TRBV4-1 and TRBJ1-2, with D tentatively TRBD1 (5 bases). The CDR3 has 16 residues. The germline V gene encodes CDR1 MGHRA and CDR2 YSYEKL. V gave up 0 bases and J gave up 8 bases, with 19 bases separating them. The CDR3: CASSQERQRTDQGYTF. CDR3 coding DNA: TGCGCCAGCAGCCAAGAGCGACAGCGAACCGACCAGGGCTACACCTTC.

The CDR3, as DNA: TGTGCCAGCAGGCGAACAGAAGATAGCAATCAGCCCCAGCATTTT. Translation: CASRRTEDSNQPQHF. V is TRBV6-6 and J is TRBJ1-5, with unresolved D. CDR1 and CDR2 (germline): MNHNY, SVGAGI (reference sequence). The CDR3 extends over 15 amino acids. V was cut by 6 bases and J by 0 bases, with 12 bases left in between.

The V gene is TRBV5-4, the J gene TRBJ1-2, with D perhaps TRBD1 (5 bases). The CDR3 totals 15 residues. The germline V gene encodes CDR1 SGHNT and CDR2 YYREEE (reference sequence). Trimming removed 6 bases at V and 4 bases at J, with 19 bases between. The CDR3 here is CASTLTARGGYGYTF. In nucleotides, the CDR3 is TGTGCCAGCACACTTACCGCAAGGGGAGGCTATGGCTACACCTTC.

The DNA for the CDR3 is TGTGCCAGCAGCTTAGAACTAGCGGCCCTTGGCAATGAGCAGTTCTTC. This translates into CASSLELAALGNEQFF. The chain recombines TRBV7-2 with TRBJ2-1; 8 positions match TRBD2. Germline V gene lookup returns CDR1 SGHTA and CDR2 FQGNSA. The CDR3 is 16 amino acids. V shed 1 base and J 6 bases; nucleotides not matched to a gene: 8. The complete variable domain, with remaining parts taken from reference TRBV7-2 and TRBJ2-1, reads GAGVSQSPSNKVTEKGKDVELRCDPISGHTALYWYRQSLGQGLEFLIYFQGNSAPDKSGLPSDRFSAERTGGSVSTLTIQRTQQEDSAVYLCASSLELAALGNEQFFGPGTRLTVL.

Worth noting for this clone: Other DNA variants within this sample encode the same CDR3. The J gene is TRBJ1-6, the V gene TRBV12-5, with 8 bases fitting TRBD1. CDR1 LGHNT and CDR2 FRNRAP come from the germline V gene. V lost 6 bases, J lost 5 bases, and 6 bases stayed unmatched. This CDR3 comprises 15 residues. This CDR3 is CASGTGANHNSPLHF. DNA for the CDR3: TGTGCTAGTGGGACAGGGGCCAATCATAATTCACCCCTCCACTTT.

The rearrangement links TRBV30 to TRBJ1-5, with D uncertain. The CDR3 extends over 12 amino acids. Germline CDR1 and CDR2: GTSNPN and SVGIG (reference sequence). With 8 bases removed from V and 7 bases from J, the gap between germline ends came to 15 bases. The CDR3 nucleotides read TGTGCCGCCCAACCGGAGGGCCAGCCCCAGCATTTT. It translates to CAAQPEGQPQHF.

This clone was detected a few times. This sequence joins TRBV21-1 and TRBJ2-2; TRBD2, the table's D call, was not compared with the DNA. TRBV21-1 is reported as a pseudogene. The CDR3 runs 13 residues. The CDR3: CASSKVSARFLFF. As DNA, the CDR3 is TGTGCCAGCAGCAAAGTTAGCGCGAGATTCCTGTTTTTT.

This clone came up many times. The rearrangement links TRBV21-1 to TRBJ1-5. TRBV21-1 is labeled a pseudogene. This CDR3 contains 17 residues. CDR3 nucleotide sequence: TGTGCCAGCAGCAAAGAGCGGGGACGGTATAGCAATCAGCCCCAGCATTTT. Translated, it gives CASSKERGRYSNQPQHF.